This TCR beta chain stems from a study of cytomegalovirus exposure and HLA in healthy donors. Comment on this clone: Antigen: not known.

Assay: immunoSEQ multiplex PCR; the TCRdb copy retains only in-frame clones and omits some. The sample has about 150,000 clones, about nine tenths seen once; the top ten hold 6.2%. General study results and limits: It was reportedly the case that the classifier diagnosed cytomegalovirus status with high specificity and sensitivity. Subsequent analysis found a tendency for first-cohort TCR clusters to co-occur within the approximately 130 validation repertoires.

Sequenced material: PBMCs. The clonotype was recovered from a woman aged 25 to 39 in good health and CMV-seropositive.

CDR3 sequence: CASSVRLAGERSYNEQFF. The CDR3 nucleotides read TGTGCCAGCAGCGTTAGACTAGCGGGAGAAAGGTCCTACAATGAGCAGTTCTTC. V is TRBV7-8 and J is TRBJ2-1, with 12 positions matching TRBD2. CDR1 is SGHVS, CDR2 FQNEAQ, per germline. This CDR3 comprises 18 residues. V lost 5 bases to trimming and J lost 1 base; unmatched junction nucleotides: 9.